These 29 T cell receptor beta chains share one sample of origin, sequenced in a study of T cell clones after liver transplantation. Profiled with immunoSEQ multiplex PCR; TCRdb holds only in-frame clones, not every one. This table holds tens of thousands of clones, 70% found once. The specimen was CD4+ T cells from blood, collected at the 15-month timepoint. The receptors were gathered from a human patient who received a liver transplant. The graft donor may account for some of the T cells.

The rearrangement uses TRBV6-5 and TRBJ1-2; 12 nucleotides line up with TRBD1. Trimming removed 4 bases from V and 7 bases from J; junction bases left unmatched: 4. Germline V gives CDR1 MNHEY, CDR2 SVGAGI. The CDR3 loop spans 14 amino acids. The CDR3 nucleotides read TGTGCCAGCAGTTCTGGGACAGGGGGCTTTGGCTACACCTTC. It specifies CASSSGTGGFGYTF.

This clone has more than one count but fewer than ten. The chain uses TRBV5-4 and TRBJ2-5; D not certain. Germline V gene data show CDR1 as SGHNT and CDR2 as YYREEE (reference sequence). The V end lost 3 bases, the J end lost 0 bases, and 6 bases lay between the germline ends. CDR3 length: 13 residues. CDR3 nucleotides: TGTGCCAGCAGCTCCTCGGACCAAGAGACCCAGTACTTC. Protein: CASSSSDQETQYF. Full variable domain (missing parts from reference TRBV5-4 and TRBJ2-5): ETGVTQSPTHLIKTRGQQVTLRCSSQSGHNTVSWYQQALGQGPQFIFQYYREEENGRGNFPPRFSGLQFPNYSSELNVNALELDDSALYLCASSSSDQETQYFGPGTRLLVL.

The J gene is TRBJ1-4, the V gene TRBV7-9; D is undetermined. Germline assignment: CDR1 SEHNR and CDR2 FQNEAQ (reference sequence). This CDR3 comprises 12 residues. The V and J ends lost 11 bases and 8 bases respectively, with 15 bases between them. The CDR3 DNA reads TGTGCCTTTAGAGAGTTGGACGAAAAACTGTTTTTT. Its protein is CAFRELDEKLFF.

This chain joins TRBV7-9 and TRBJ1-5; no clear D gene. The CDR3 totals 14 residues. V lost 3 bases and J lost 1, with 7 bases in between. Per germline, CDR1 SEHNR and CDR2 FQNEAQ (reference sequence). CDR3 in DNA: TGTGCCAGCAGCTTCGTGGGGAGCAATCAGCCCCAGCATTTT. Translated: CASSFVGSNQPQHF.

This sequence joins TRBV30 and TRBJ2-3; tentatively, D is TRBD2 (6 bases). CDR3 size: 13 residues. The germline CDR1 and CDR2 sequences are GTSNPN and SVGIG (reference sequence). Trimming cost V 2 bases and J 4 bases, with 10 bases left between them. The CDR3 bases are TGTGCCTGGAGTCGCAGGGAGGCAGATACGCAGTATTTT. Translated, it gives CAWSRREADTQYF. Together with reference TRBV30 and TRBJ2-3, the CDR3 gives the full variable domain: SQTIHQWPATLVQPVGSPLSLECTVEGTSNPNLYWYRQAAGRGLQLLFYSVGIGQISSEVPQNLSASRPQDRQFILSSKKLLLSDSGFYLCAWSRREADTQYFGPGTRLTVL.

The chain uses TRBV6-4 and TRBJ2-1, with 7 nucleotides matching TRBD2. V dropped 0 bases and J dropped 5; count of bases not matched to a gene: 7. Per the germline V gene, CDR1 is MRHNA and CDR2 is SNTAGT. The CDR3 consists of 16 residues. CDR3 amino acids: CASSDSPSGVNNEQFF. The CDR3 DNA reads TGTGCCAGCAGTGACTCACCAAGCGGGGTAAACAATGAGCAGTTCTTC.

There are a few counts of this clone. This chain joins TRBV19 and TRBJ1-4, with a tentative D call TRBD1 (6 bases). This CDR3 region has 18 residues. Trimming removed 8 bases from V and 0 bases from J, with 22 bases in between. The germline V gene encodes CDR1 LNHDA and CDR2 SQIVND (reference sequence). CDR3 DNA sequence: TGTGCCAGTGGGGGGCAGGGGAAGACCGGCACAACTAATGAAAAACTGTTTTTT. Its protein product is CASGGQGKTGTTNEKLFF.

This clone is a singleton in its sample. Here the CDR3 DNA reads TGCGCCAGCAGCTTTGAATGGCTTTCATGGGACAGGCCAAATGAAGCTTTCTTT. The encoded protein is CASSFEWLSWDRPNEAFF. The rearrangement links TRBV5-1 to TRBJ1-1, with 8 bases matching TRBD1. Germline V gene lookup returns CDR1 SGHRS and CDR2 YFSETQ. The trim removed 2 bases at V and 7 bases at J, leaving 19 bases unmatched. The CDR3 is made up of 18 amino acids.

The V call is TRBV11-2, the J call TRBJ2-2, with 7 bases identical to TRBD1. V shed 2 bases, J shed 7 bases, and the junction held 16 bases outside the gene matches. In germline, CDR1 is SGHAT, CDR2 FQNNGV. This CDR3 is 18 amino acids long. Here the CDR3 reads CASSLYINPTGAGGELFF. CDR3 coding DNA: TGTGCCAGCAGCTTATATATCAATCCTACAGGGGCGGGCGGGGAGCTGTTTTTT.

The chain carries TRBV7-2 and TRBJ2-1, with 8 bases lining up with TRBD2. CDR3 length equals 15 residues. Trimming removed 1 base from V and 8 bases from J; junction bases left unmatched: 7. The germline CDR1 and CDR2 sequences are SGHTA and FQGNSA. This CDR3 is CASSLDSSGHDEQFF. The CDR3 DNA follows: TGTGCCAGCAGCTTAGATTCTAGCGGGCACGATGAGCAGTTCTTC. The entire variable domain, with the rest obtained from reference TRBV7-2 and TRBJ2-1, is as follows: GAGVSQSPSNKVTEKGKDVELRCDPISGHTALYWYRQSLGQGLEFLIYFQGNSAPDKSGLPSDRFSAERTGGSVSTLTIQRTQQEDSAVYLCASSLDSSGHDEQFFGPGTRLTVL.

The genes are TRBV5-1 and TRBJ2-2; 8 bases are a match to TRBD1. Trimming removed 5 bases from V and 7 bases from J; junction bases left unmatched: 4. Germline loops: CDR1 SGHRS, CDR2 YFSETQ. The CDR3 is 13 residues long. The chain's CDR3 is CASSAGGIGELFF. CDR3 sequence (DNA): TGCGCCAGCAGTGCAGGGGGCATCGGGGAGCTGTTTTTT.

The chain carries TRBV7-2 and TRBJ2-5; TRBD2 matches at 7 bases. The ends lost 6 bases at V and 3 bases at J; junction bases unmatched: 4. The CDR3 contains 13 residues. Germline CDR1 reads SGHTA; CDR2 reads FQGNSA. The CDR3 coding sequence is TGTGCCAGCAGGTCCCTAGCGGAAGAGACCCAGTACTTC. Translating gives CASRSLAEETQYF.

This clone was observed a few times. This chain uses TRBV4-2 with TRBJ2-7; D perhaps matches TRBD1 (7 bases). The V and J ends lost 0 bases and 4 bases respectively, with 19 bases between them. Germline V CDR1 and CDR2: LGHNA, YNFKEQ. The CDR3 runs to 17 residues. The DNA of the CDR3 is TGTGCCAGCAGCCAAGAACCCCGAGGAGGGGGCGAATACGAGCAGTACTTC. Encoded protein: CASSQEPRGGGEYEQYF.

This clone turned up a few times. Here the CDR3 reads CASSVGEGTGEETQYF. Here the CDR3 DNA reads TGTGCCAGCAGCGTAGGGGAAGGGACAGGGGAAGAGACCCAGTACTTC. The chain joins TRBV9 to TRBJ2-5; TRBD1 aligns across 10 bases. Looked up from germline, CDR1 is SGDLS and CDR2 is YYNGEE. The length of the CDR3 is 16 residues. The V gene end was trimmed by 0 bases and the J gene end by 3 bases; junction bases not matched to a gene: 5.

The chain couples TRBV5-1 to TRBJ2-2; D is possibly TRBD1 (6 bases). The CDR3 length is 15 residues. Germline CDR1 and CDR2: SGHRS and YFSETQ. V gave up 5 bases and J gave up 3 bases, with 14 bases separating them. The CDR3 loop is CASRSEGVHTGELFF. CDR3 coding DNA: TGCGCCAGCAGGAGTGAGGGGGTTCACACCGGGGAGCTGTTTTTT.

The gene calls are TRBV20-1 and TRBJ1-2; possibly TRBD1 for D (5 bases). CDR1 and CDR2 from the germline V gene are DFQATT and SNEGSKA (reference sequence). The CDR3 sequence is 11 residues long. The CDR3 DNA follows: TGCAGCGTGACGGGGGTGAATGGCTACACCTTC. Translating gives CSVTGVNGYTF.

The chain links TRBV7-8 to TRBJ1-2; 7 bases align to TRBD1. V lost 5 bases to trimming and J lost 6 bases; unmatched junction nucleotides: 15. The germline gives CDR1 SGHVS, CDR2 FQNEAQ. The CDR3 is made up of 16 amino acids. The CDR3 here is CASSRKVNRGQHGYTF. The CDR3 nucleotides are TGTGCCAGCAGCCGAAAAGTAAACAGGGGACAACATGGCTACACCTTC.

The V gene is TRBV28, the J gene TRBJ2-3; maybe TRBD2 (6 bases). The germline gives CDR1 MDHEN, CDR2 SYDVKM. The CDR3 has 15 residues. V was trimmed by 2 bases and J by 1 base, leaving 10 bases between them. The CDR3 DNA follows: TGTGCCAGCAGTTTACCCGGCGGGGGCACAGATACGCAGTATTTT. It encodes CASSLPGGGTDTQYF.

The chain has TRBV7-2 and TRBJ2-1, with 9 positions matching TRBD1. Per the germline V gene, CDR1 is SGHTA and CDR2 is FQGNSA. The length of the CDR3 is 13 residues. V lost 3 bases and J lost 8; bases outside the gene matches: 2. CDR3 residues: CASSFGQGYEQFF. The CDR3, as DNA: TGTGCCAGCAGCTTTGGACAGGGGTATGAGCAGTTCTTC.

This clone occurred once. CDR3 in amino acids: CASSIRGPTNGNTIYF. The CDR3 nucleotides are TGTGCCAGTAGTATACGGGGACCGACAAACGGAAACACCATATATTTT. The chain links TRBV19 to TRBJ1-3, with D possibly TRBD1 on 5 matching bases. The CDR3 extends over 16 amino acids. Germline lookup yields CDR1 LNHDA and CDR2 SQIVND (reference sequence). V was clipped by 2 bases and J by 4 bases, with 15 bases between them.

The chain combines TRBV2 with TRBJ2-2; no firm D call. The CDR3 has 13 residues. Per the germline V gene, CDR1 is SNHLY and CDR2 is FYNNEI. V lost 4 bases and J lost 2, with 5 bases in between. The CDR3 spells CASSVLNTGELFF. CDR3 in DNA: TGTGCCAGCAGTGTTCTCAACACCGGGGAGCTGTTTTTT.

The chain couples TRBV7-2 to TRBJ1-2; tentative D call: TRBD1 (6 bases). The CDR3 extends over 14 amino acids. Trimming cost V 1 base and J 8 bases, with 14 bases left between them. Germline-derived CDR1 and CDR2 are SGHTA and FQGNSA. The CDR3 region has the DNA TGTGCCAGCAGCTTAGGACAGGTCTCTAAGGGCTACACCTTC. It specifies CASSLGQVSKGYTF. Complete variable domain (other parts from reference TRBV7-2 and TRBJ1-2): GAGVSQSPSNKVTEKGKDVELRCDPISGHTALYWYRQSLGQGLEFLIYFQGNSAPDKSGLPSDRFSAERTGGSVSTLTIQRTQQEDSAVYLCASSLGQVSKGYTFGSGTRLTVV.

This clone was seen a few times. CDR3 loop: CASTRERVSGSPLHF. The CDR3 DNA is TGTGCCAGCACCCGTGAGAGGGTCTCCGGGTCACCCCTCCACTTT. This rearrangement joins TRBV6-1 to TRBJ1-6; D ambiguous. V dropped 7 bases and J dropped 10 bases, with 20 bases sitting between them. Germline V lookup: CDR1 MNHNS, CDR2 SASEGT. This CDR3 is built from 15 residues.

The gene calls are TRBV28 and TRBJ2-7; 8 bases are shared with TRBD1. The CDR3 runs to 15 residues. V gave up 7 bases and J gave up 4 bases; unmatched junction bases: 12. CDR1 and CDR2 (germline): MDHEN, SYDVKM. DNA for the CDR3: TGTGCCAGCAATTCAGGGGGCACGGCGATATACGAGCAGTACTTC. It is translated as CASNSGGTAIYEQYF.

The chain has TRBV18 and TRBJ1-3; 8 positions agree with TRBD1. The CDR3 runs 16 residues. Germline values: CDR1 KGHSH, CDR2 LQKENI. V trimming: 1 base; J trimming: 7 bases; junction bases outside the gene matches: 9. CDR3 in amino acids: CASSPQWGQAANTIYF. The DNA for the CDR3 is TGTGCCAGCTCACCACAATGGGGACAGGCGGCGAACACCATATATTTT.

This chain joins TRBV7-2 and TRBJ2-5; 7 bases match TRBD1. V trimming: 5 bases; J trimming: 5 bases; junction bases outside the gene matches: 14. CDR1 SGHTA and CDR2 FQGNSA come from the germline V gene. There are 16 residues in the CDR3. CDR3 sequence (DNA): TGTGCCAGCAGCGTAGTTTCTACAGGGGTCGGGGAGACCCAGTACTTC. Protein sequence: CASSVVSTGVGETQYF.

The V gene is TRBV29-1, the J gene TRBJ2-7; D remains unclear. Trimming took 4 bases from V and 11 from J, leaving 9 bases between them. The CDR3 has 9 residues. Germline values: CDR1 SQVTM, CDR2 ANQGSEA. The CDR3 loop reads CSVGRNKYF. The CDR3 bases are TGCAGCGTTGGAAGGAACAAGTACTTC.

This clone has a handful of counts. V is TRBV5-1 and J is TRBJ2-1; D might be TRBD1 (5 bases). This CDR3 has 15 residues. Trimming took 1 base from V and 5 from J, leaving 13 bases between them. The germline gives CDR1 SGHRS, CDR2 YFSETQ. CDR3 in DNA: TGCGCCAGCAGCTTGTTGGGGCCCGATAACAATGAGCAGTTCTTC. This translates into CASSLLGPDNNEQFF.

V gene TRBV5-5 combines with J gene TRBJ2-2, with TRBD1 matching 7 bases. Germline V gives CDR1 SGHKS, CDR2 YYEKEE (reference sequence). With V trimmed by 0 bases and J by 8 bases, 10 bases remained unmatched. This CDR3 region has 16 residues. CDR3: CASSLGGQVLEGELFF. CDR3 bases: TGTGCCAGCAGCTTGGGAGGACAGGTCCTTGAGGGGGAGCTGTTTTTT.